The 21 T cell receptor beta chains presented below share a single source sample, sequenced in a study of graft-versus-host responses after intestinal transplantation. Repertoires were generated with immunoSEQ multiplex PCR, while TCRdb's copy carries only in-frame clones and drops some. Altogether approximately 14,000 clones are present, about 90% being singletons, with the ten largest covering 6% to 7%. Sample: bone marrow, taken nearly 130 days after intestinal transplantation. These receptor sequences come from a human patient who received an intestinal transplant, so some T cells may come from the graft donor.

This clone was seen only once. The chain couples TRBV4-2 to TRBJ2-1, with D perhaps TRBD1 or TRBD2 (5 bases each). The CDR3 runs to 14 residues. V was shortened by 4 bases and J by 4 bases, with 11 bases between the two germline ends. Germline V lookup: CDR1 LGHNA, CDR2 YNFKEQ. The CDR3 DNA is TGTGCCAGCAGCCCCCGGGACCTTTACAATGAGCAGTTCTTC. This gives the protein CASSPRDLYNEQFF.

V is TRBV13 and J is TRBJ2-7, with a weak D call TRBD1 (8 bases). Looked up from germline, CDR1 is PRHDT and CDR2 is FYEKMQ (reference sequence). V lost 4 bases and J lost 2, with 12 bases in between. The CDR3 contains 14 residues. CDR3 sequence: CASSYRGGTYEQYF. The CDR3 region has the DNA TGTGCCAGCAGCTACAGGGGGGGGACCTACGAGCAGTACTTC. Filled out from reference TRBV13 and TRBJ2-7, the complete variable domain reads AAGVIQSPRHLIKEKRETATLKCYPIPRHDTVYWYQQGPGQDPQFLISFYEKMQSDKGSIPDRFSAQQFSDYHSELNMSSLELGDSALYFCASSYRGGTYEQYFGPGTRLTVT.

The rearrangement uses TRBV15 and TRBJ2-2, with TRBD2 matching 7 bases. CDR3 length: 15 amino acids. V shed 5 bases and J 6 bases; nucleotides not matched to a gene: 9. In germline, CDR1 is LNHNV, CDR2 YYDKDF (reference sequence). The CDR3 DNA reads TGTGCCACCAGCTCGTTTAGGGGAGGGCCCGGGGAGCTGTTTTTT. Protein sequence: CATSSFRGGPGELFF.

The V gene is TRBV28, the J gene TRBJ1-1; 11 nucleotides line up with TRBD1. The CDR3 loop spans 15 amino acids. The V gene's germline CDR1 is MDHEN and CDR2 SYDVKM. Trimming cost V 5 bases and J 2 bases; bases outside gene matches: 4. The CDR3 loop is CASSPGTGGNTEAFF. CDR3 sequence (DNA): TGTGCCAGCAGTCCCGGGACAGGGGGTAACACTGAAGCTTTCTTT.

The chain joins TRBV2 to TRBJ2-7; 9 bases agree with TRBD2. Losses at the gene ends were 1 base for V and 3 bases for J; bases not matched to a gene: 4. Germline V CDR1 and CDR2: SNHLY, FYNNEI. The CDR3 has 15 residues. CDR3 in amino acids: CASSEDSGSFYEQYF. The DNA for the CDR3 is TGTGCCAGCAGTGAAGATAGCGGGAGCTTCTACGAGCAGTACTTC.

The chain has TRBV9 and TRBJ2-7, with 12 positions matching TRBD2. Germline trimming cut 2 bases from V and 7 bases from J; bases unmatched to any gene: 1. The CDR3 has 13 residues. Germline V CDR1 and CDR2: SGDLS, YYNGEE. The CDR3 DNA follows: TGTGCCAGCAGCGTGGGACTAGCGGGTGAGCAGTACTTC. Its protein is CASSVGLAGEQYF.

This clone came up once. This chain connects TRBV5-6 to TRBJ2-1; perhaps D is TRBD1 or TRBD2 (5 bases each). Germline V gene lookup returns CDR1 SGHDT and CDR2 YYEEEE. The CDR3 length is 14 residues. V shed 0 bases and J shed 5 bases, with 9 bases lying between them. The CDR3, as DNA: TGTGCCAGCAGCTTGGGGGGGTGGAACAATGAGCAGTTCTTC. Protein: CASSLGGWNNEQFF.

This chain uses TRBV10-1 with TRBJ2-1, with 7 bases lining up with TRBD1. This CDR3 has 14 residues. Germline-derived CDR1 and CDR2 are WNHNN and SYGVQD (reference sequence). V lost 3 bases and J lost 2; bases outside the gene matches: 1. Here the CDR3 reads CASSDGTAYNEQFF. In nucleotides, the CDR3 is TGCGCCAGCAGTGACGGGACAGCCTACAATGAGCAGTTCTTC.

The V call is TRBV27, the J call TRBJ2-1, with D possibly being TRBD1 (6 bases). Germline CDR1 MNHEY, CDR2 SMNVEV (reference sequence). The V end lost 3 bases, the J end lost 3 bases, and 18 bases lay between the germline ends. This CDR3 has 17 amino acids. CDR3 region: CASSFGTTLPDYNEQFF. The DNA of the CDR3 is TGTGCCAGCAGTTTTGGGACAACCCTACCGGACTACAATGAGCAGTTCTTC.

The V call is TRBV27, the J call TRBJ2-1, with unresolved D. V was clipped by 5 bases and J by 9 bases, with 14 bases between them. Germline-derived CDR1 and CDR2 are MNHEY and SMNVEV (reference sequence). The CDR3 spans 13 residues. In DNA form, the CDR3 reads TGTGCCAGCAGTCTGTCTTCCGGTAGTGAGCAGTTCTTC. This codes for CASSLSSGSEQFF.

This chain links TRBV9 with TRBJ2-1; the match to TRBD2 covers 11 bases. Per the germline V gene, CDR1 is SGDLS and CDR2 is YYNGEE. The CDR3 contains 15 residues. V lost 0 bases, J lost 11 bases, and 7 bases stayed unmatched. In DNA, the CDR3 is TGTGCCAGCAGCGTAGAGGCTAGCGGGAGGTATCAGCAGTTCTTC. It codes for CASSVEASGRYQQFF.

The chain employs TRBV4-1 and TRBJ2-3; TRBD2 aligns across 9 bases. Germline CDR1 reads MGHRA; CDR2 reads YSYEKL. The CDR3 runs to 14 residues. V dropped 4 bases and J dropped 6; count of bases not matched to a gene: 5. Here the CDR3 DNA reads TGCGCCAGCAGCCCCAGCGGGAGGTGGGATACGCAGTATTTT. This codes for CASSPSGRWDTQYF.

The V gene is TRBV5-1, the J gene TRBJ1-6, with D possibly matching TRBD1 (5 bases). There are 14 residues in the CDR3. Trimming shortened V by 0 bases and J by 6 bases, and 7 bases separated the two germline ends. The germline gives CDR1 SGHRS, CDR2 YFSETQ. CDR3 sequence (DNA): TGCGCCAGCAGCTTGGGGGGGATTAATTCACCCCTCCACTTT. The encoded protein is CASSLGGINSPLHF.

A note on this clone: Mismatch with germline at one junction end may stem from a read error. The chain uses TRBV7-7 and TRBJ2-2; D is unclear. Germline assignment: CDR1 SSHAT and CDR2 FNYEAQ (reference sequence). The CDR3 spans 15 residues. The DNA of the CDR3 is TGTGCTAGCAGCCCTGTTTCGGGGAACACCGGGGAGCTGTTTTTT. Translated, it gives CASSPVSGNTGELFF.

To note about this clone: The same CDR3 is also encoded by other DNA sequences in this sample. The V call is TRBV5-1, the J call TRBJ2-1; D gene unclear. The ends were cut back, 1 base at V and 2 bases at J, with 7 bases in the middle. From germline, CDR1 is SGHRS and CDR2 YFSETQ. CDR3 size: 14 residues. The CDR3 DNA is TGCGCCAGCAGCTTGTGGACCACCTACAATGAGCAGTTCTTC. It yields the protein CASSLWTTYNEQFF.

The rearrangement uses TRBV10-3 and TRBJ1-3; D unresolved. The CDR3 length is 14 residues. Germline assignment: CDR1 ENHRY and CDR2 SYGVKD. V was trimmed by 2 bases and J by 0 bases, leaving 5 bases between them. CDR3 region: CAISETVSGNTIYF. CDR3 coding DNA: TGTGCCATCAGTGAGACTGTCTCTGGAAACACCATATATTTT.

The chain couples TRBV7-9 to TRBJ2-1; D may be TRBD2 (6 bases). The CDR3 sequence is 15 residues long. Germline CDR1 SEHNR, CDR2 FQNEAQ (reference sequence). Trimming took 3 bases from V and 4 from J, leaving 13 bases between them. DNA of the CDR3: TGTGCCAGCAGCTTTCCTAGCGATGGATACAATGAGCAGTTCTTC. This sequence encodes CASSFPSDGYNEQFF.

In DNA form, the CDR3 reads TGCGCCAGCAGCTTGTCACAGGGGGCGAGCAATCAGCCCCAGCATTTT. It yields the protein CASSLSQGASNQPQHF. The V and J genes are TRBV5-1 and TRBJ1-5, with 9 bases matching TRBD1. Trimming removed 1 base from V and 1 base from J; junction bases left unmatched: 3. The CDR3 spans 16 residues. CDR1 SGHRS and CDR2 YFSETQ come from the germline V gene.

This clone was seen a single time. V usage is TRBV9 and J usage is TRBJ1-2, with D unclear. Per germline, CDR1 SGDLS and CDR2 YYNGEE. V was cut by 4 bases and J by 0 bases, with 16 bases left in between. This CDR3 spans 16 amino acids. The CDR3, as DNA: TGTGCCAGCAGCTTAGGTGGAGGGCCTACTAACTATGGCTACACCTTC. It codes for CASSLGGGPTNYGYTF.

Of note for this clone: A read error is likely, as this CDR3 ends without the conserved phenylalanine or tryptophan. It is unclear where the CDR3 begins or ends on the DNA, so no DNA is shown, and the CDR3 is as TCRdb lists it. The J gene is TRBJ2-3, the V gene TRBV5-4; TRBD2, the D gene given by the table, was not confirmed from the DNA. From its first to its last residue, the CDR3 has 14 amino acids. CDR1 is SGHNT, CDR2 YYREEE, per germline (reference sequence). CDR3 sequence: CASTRLAGGSLTFY.

The J gene is TRBJ1-5, the V gene TRBV6-5; D may be TRBD1 (5 bases). This CDR3 is 15 amino acids long. The V gene's germline CDR1 is MNHEY and CDR2 SVGAGI. V dropped 0 bases and J dropped 2 bases, with 8 bases sitting between them. CDR3 nucleotide sequence: TGTGCCAGCAGTTACTCCCGGGGGGGCAATCAGCCCCAGCATTTT. Residues: CASSYSRGGNQPQHF.